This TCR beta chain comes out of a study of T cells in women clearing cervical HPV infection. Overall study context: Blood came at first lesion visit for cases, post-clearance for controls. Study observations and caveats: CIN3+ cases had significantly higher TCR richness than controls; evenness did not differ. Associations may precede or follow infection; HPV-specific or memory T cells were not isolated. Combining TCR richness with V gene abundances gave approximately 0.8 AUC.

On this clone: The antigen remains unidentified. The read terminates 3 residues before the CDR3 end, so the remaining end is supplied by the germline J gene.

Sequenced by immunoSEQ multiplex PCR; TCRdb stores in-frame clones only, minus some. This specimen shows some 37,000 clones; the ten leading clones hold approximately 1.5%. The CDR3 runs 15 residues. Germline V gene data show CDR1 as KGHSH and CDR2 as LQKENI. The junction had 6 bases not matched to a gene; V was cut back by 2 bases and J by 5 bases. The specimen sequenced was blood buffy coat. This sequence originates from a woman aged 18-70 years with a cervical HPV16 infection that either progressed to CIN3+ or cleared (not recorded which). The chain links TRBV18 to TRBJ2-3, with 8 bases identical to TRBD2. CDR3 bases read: TGTGCCAGCTCACCATCTAGCGGGTCTGGAGATACG. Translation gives CASSPSSGSGDT. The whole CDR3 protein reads CASSPSSGSGDTQYF.